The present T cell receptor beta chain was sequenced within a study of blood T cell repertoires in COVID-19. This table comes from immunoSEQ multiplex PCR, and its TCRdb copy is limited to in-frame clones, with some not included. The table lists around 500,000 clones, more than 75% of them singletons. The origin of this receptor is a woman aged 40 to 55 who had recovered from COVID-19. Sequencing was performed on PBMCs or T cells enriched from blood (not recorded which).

The CDR3 protein is CASSKGGINTEAFF. CDR3 DNA sequence: TGTGCCAGCAGCAAAGGGGGCATTAACACTGAAGCTTTCTTT. The J gene is TRBJ1-1, the V gene TRBV21-1; no check of the table's D call, TRBD1, against the DNA was made. TRBV21-1 is an annotated pseudogene. The CDR3 consists of 14 residues.